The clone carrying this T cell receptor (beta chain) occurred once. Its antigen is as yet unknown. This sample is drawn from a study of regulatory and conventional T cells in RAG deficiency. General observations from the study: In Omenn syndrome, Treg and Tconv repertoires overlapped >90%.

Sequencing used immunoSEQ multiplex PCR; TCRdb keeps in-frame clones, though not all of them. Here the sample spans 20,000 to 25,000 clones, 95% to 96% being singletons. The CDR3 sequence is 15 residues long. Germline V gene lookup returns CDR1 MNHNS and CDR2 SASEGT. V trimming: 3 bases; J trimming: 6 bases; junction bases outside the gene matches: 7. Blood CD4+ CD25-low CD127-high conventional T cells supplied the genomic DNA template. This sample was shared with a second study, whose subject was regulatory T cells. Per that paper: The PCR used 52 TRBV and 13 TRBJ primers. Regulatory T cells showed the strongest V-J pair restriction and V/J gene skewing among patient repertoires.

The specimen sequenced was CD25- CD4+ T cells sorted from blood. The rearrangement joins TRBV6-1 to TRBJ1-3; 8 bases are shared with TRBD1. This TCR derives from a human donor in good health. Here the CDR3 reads CASSDGQGSANTIYF. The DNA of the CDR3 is TGTGCCAGCAGTGACGGACAGGGTTCGGCAAACACCATATATTTT.